A single sample gave rise to the 9 T cell receptor beta chains below, sequenced in a study of blood T cell repertoires in COVID-19 (TCRdb year 2020). The library was obtained by the immunoSEQ multiplex PCR assay. TCRdb carries this immuneACCESS record with in-frame sequences only. Its versions omit some clonotypes, under half of them owing to an unresolved V gene in the studies checked, with the rest unexplained. Present in this sample are about 230,000 clones, approximately 80% of which were seen just once. The top ten hold around 30% of the sample. Source material: peripheral blood. The origin of the receptors is a man aged 40-50 years with acute or convalescent COVID-19.

In the case of this clone: A much larger clonotype is one base distant, so this may be a read error. Other DNA sequences in this sample translate to the same CDR3. The gene calls are TRBV3-1 (or the pseudogene TRBV3-2) and TRBJ1-2; 7 positions match TRBD1. The CDR3 has 14 amino acids. Germline V gives CDR1 LGHDT, CDR2 YNNKEL (reference sequence). Trimming at V came to 4 bases and at J to 4 bases, leaving 6 bases not matched to a gene. The CDR3 region has the DNA TGTGCCAGCAGCCCCAGACAGGGAAGCTATGGCTACACCTTC. This sequence encodes CASSPRQGSYGYTF.

The chain couples TRBV28 to TRBJ1-5, with D uncertain. In germline, CDR1 is MDHEN, CDR2 SYDVKM. The ends were cut back, 11 bases at V and 7 bases at J, with 21 bases in the middle. CDR3 size: 14 residues. CDR3 residues: CAALAGGEWQPQHF. The CDR3 nucleotides read TGTGCCGCCCTGGCGGGCGGGGAATGGCAGCCCCAGCATTTT.

The count of this clone is one. V is TRBV11-2 and J is TRBJ2-2, with a possible D match to TRBD1 (5 bases). CDR1 and CDR2 (germline): SGHAT, FQNNGV. Trimming stripped 0 bases from V and 6 bases from J, with 8 bases between. CDR3 size: 14 residues. Written as DNA, the CDR3 is TGTGCCAGCAGCTTAGACAGGGTCTCCGGGGAGCTGTTTTTT. It yields the protein CASSLDRVSGELFF.

This clone was picked up a small number of times. This chain links TRBV25-1 with TRBJ1-4; TRBD1 matches at 9 bases. The germline gives CDR1 MGHDK, CDR2 SYGVNS. The CDR3 covers 16 residues. Losses at the gene ends were 4 bases for V and 5 bases for J; bases not matched to a gene: 8. Written as DNA, the CDR3 is TGTGCCAGCAGTGCCCCACCGGGACAGGGAAATGAAAAACTGTTTTTT. Its protein is CASSAPPGQGNEKLFF.

This chain joins TRBV19 and TRBJ1-4; D is perhaps TRBD1 (5 bases). This CDR3 comprises 15 residues. The V gene lost 4 bases and the J gene lost 3 bases, with 12 bases spanning the gap. Germline CDR1 reads LNHDA; CDR2 reads SQIVND (reference sequence). The CDR3 bases are TGTGCCAGTAGTAGGACAAGTCCTCCTAATGAAAAACTGTTTTTT. Its translation: CASSRTSPPNEKLFF. Supplemented by reference TRBV19 and TRBJ1-4, the full variable domain reads DGGITQSPKYLFRKEGQNVTLSCEQNLNHDAMYWYRQDPGQGLRLIYYSQIVNDFQKGDIAEGYSVSREKKESFPLTVTSAQKNPTAFYLCASSRTSPPNEKLFFGSGTQLSVL.

This clone came up a few times. The J gene is TRBJ1-2, the V gene TRBV6-2 or TRBV6-3, with 7 bases lining up with TRBD1. V shed 6 bases, J shed 5 bases, and the junction held 6 bases outside the gene matches. The CDR3 has 13 amino acids. Per germline, CDR1 MNHEY and CDR2 SVGEGT. In nucleotides, the CDR3 is TGTGCCAGCAGCTTGGACAGGCTTTATGGCTACACCTTC. Translating it yields CASSLDRLYGYTF.

J is TRBJ1-2 and V is TRBV4-2, with D possibly TRBD1 on 5 matching bases. This CDR3 spans 16 amino acids. Germline-derived CDR1 and CDR2 are LGHNA and YNFKEQ. Trimming took 4 bases from V and 4 from J, leaving 19 bases between them. CDR3 DNA sequence: TGTGCCAGCAGCCCAACGGCGGGGCCACAGTTCTATGGCTACACCTTC. This encodes CASSPTAGPQFYGYTF.

This clone was seen only once. The V and J genes are TRBV5-1 and TRBJ1-4; maybe TRBD1 (6 bases). Per germline, CDR1 SGHRS and CDR2 YFSETQ. This CDR3 is built from 14 residues. Between the trimmed V and J ends, which lost 6 bases and 5 bases, there was a span of 14 bases. The CDR3 loop is CASTIQGLNEKLFF. The CDR3 DNA reads TGCGCCAGCACCATACAGGGCTTGAATGAAAAACTGTTTTTT.

The chain combines TRBV19 with TRBJ1-2, with TRBD1 matching 10 bases. The germline V gene has CDR1 LNHDA and CDR2 SQIVND (reference sequence). This CDR3 has 14 residues. J lost 7 bases, V lost 3 bases, and 5 bases had no gene match. CDR3 loop: CASSMSGTGVGYTF. The CDR3 DNA reads as TGTGCCAGTAGTATGAGCGGGACAGGGGTTGGCTACACCTTC.